The entry below gives a single T cell receptor beta chain sequence along with its context. Its antigen is still unknown. This sample stems from a study of cytomegalovirus exposure and HLA in healthy donors. General study findings and limits: In most subjects, TCR beta sequences reportedly gave accurate predictions of HLA-A and HLA-B alleles. Earlier analysis yielded a pattern in which most TCR beta V segments were productive about 87% or about 30% of the time.

PCR involved 60 Vbeta and 13 Jbeta primers. Profiling relied on immunoSEQ multiplex PCR, and the TCRdb table lists in-frame clones only, not all of them. Of 150,000 to 200,000 clones listed, roughly 88% are singletons. This CDR3 comprises 17 residues. Germline values: CDR1 MNHEY, CDR2 SMNVEV (reference sequence). V lost 2 bases to trimming and J lost 0 bases; unmatched junction nucleotides: 6. This sequence joins TRBV27 and TRBJ2-1; 8 bases are a match to TRBD1. Sequencing was performed on PBMCs. This TCR was recovered from a young man in good health and CMV-seropositive. In DNA, the CDR3 is TGTGCCAGCAGTTTAAGGACAGGGACCAACTCCTACAATGAGCAGTTCTTC. This encodes CASSLRTGTNSYNEQFF.